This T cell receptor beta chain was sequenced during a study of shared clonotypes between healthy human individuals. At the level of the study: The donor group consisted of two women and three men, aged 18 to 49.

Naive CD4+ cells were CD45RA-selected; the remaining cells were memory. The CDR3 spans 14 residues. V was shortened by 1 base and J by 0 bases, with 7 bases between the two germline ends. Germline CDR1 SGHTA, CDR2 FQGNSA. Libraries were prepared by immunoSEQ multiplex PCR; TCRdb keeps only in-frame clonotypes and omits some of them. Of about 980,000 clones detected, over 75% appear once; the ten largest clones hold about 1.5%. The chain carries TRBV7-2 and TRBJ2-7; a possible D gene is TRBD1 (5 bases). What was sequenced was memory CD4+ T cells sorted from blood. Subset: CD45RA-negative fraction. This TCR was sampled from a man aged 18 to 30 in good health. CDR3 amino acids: CASSLDRFSYEQYF. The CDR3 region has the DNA TGTGCCAGCAGCTTAGACAGGTTCTCCTACGAGCAGTACTTC.